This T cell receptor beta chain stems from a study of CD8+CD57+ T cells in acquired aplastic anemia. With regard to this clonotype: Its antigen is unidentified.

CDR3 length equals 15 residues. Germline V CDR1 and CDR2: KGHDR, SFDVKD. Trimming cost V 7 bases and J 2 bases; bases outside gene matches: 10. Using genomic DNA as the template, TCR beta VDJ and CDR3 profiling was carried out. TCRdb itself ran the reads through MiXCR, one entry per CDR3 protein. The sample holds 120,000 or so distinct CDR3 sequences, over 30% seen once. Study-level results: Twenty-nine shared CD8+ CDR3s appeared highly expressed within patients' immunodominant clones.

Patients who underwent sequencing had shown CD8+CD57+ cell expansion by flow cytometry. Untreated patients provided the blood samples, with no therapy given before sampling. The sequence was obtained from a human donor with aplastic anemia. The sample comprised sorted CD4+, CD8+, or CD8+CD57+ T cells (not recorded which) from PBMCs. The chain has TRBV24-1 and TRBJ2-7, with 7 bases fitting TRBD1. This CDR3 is CATSNRTGYAYEQYF. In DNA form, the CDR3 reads TGTGCCACCAGCAATAGGACAGGCTATGCCTACGAGCAGTACTTC.